These T cell receptor beta chains were read from a single sample in a study of blood T cell repertoires in COVID-19. Sequencing used immunoSEQ multiplex PCR; TCRdb keeps in-frame clones, though not all of them. The sample shows approximately 210,000 clones, about 90% of them seen only once. The sequenced sample consisted of peripheral blood. Source of these receptors: a man aged 35 to 55 with active or convalescent COVID-19. Each CDR3 is given with its conserved first and last residue. A D gene is named only where the DNA matches it firmly. For some rows the clone size is stated as once, few or many, or as a class when expanded; others skip it.

D: TRBD1
J: TRBJ2-7
size: NA
V: TRBV5-1
CDR3: CASRGTGLTYEQYF
DNA: TGCGCCAGCAGGGGGACAGGGCTTACCTACGAGCAGTACTTC

D: TRBD2
J: TRBJ2-1
size: NA
V: TRBV5-1
CDR3: CASGSGTSGNNEQFF
DNA: TGCGCCAGTGGTTCCGGGACTAGCGGCAACAATGAGCAGTTCTTC

D: NA
J: TRBJ2-2
size: NA
V: TRBV5-1
CDR3: CASSLAGLTGELFF
DNA: TGCGCCAGCAGCTTGGCAGGGCTCACCGGGGAGCTGTTTTTT

D: NA
J: TRBJ1-2
size: few
V: TRBV2
CDR3: CATRRGLANYGYTF
DNA: TGTGCCACCAGGCGGGGTCTGGCTAACTATGGCTACACCTTC

D: TRBD1
J: TRBJ2-7
size: NA
V: TRBV5-1
CDR3: CASSPAPGQGTYEQYF
DNA: TGCGCCAGCAGCCCGGCCCCCGGACAGGGGACCTACGAGCAGTACTTC

D: NA
J: TRBJ1-2
size: once
V: TRBV6-1
CDR3: CASSEGFGDYGYTF
DNA: TGTGCCAGCAGTGAAGGGTTCGGAGATTATGGCTACACCTTC

D: TRBD2
J: TRBJ2-3
size: NA
V: TRBV18
CDR3: CASSPGLANANTQYF
DNA: TGTGCCAGCTCACCGGGACTAGCGAACGCTAATACGCAGTATTTT

D: TRBD1
J: TRBJ1-2
size: NA
V: TRBV9
CDR3: CASSVRTGGGAGYTF
DNA: TGTGCCAGCAGCGTAAGGACAGGGGGAGGAGCTGGCTACACCTTC

D: TRBD2
J: TRBJ2-7
size: NA
V: TRBV7-2
CDR3: CASSLGPSGKYEQYF
DNA: TGTGCCAGCAGCTTAGGCCCTAGCGGAAAATACGAGCAGTACTTC

D: TRBD2
J: TRBJ2-7
size: NA
V: TRBV3-1/TRBV3-2
CDR3: CASKKGLAGGPGEQYF
DNA: TGTGCCAGCAAAAAGGGTCTAGCGGGAGGGCCGGGCGAGCAGTACTTC

D: TRBD2
J: TRBJ2-3
size: NA
V: TRBV5-1
CDR3: CASRSGGRSPDTQYF
DNA: TGCGCCAGCAGATCGGGGGGTCGATCACCAGATACGCAGTATTTT

D: TRBD2
J: TRBJ2-3
size: NA
V: TRBV10-1
CDR3: CASSPTSGRASTDTQYF
DNA: TGCGCCAGCAGCCCGACTAGCGGGAGGGCTAGCACAGATACGCAGTATTTT

D: TRBD1
J: TRBJ1-2
size: NA
V: TRBV5-4
CDR3: CASSQQATGGYGYTF
DNA: TGTGCCAGCAGCCAACAGGCGACAGGGGGCTATGGCTACACCTTC

D: TRBD1
J: TRBJ1-2
size: once
V: TRBV10-3
CDR3: CAIKAVQGANYGYTF
DNA: TGTGCCATCAAGGCGGTACAGGGGGCCAACTATGGCTACACCTTC